This T cell receptor (beta chain) emerged from a study of technical replicates of blood from several donors (dated by TCRdb to 2015 to 2018). This clone was found once. This clone's antigen is unknown. Within one base of it there is no much larger clone, and no base qualities were kept. The library came from the immunoSEQ multiplex PCR assay. TCRdb limited this immuneACCESS table to in-frame rearrangements with V and J called. A share of clones is missing; checked studies link under half to unresolved V genes, and the rest is unexplained. The sample contains 87,000 or so clones, about 91% of them found a single time. The ten top clones hold about 0.27% of the sample. CDR1 is given as SGHNT and CDR2 as YYREEE, both from the germline V gene (reference sequence). Spanning cysteine to phenylalanine, the CDR3 consists of 16 amino acids. Only the CDR3 part of the read is kept: 48 bases, read in frame from the first base. V lost 3 bases and J lost 7 bases, and the count of bases not matched to a germline gene is 12.

The TCR was taken from a human donor in good health. Rearrangement joined TRBV5-4 to TRBJ2-1; 8 central bases correspond to TRBD2. Sequencing used T cells isolated from PBMCs. Here the CDR3 is given as CASSSPEERGSNEQFF. The nucleotide sequence is TGTGCCAGCAGCTCCCCCGAAGAGCGGGGGTCGAATGAGCAGTTCTTC.